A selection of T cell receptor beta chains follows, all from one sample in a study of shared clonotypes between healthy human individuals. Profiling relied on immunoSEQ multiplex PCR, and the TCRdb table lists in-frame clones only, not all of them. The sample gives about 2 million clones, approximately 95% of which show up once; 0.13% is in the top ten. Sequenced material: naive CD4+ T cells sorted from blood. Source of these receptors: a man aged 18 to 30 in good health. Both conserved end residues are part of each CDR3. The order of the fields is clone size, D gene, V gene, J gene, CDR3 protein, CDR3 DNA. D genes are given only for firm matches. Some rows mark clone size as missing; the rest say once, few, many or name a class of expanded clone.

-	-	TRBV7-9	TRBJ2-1	CASSFSGRGDEQFF	TGTGCCAGCAGCTTTAGCGGACGGGGCGATGAGCAGTTCTTC
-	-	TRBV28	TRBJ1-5	CASNSAVRGGYQPQHF	TGTGCCAGCAATTCCGCAGTACGGGGGGGATATCAGCCCCAGCATTTT
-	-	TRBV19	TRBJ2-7	CASADPGTSYYEQYF	TGTGCCAGCGCTGACCCCGGGACTTCATATTACGAGCAGTACTTC
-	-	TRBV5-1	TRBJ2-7	CASSLTTGPFYEQYF	TGCGCCAGCAGTCTAACAACAGGGCCCTTCTACGAGCAGTACTTC
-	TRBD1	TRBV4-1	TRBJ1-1	CASSLQGLTEAFF	TGCGCCAGCAGCCTACAGGGGCTGACTGAAGCTTTCTTT
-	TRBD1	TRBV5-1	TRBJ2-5	CASSLAAGTGEGETQYF	TGCGCCAGCAGCTTGGCGGCCGGGACAGGGGAGGGGGAGACCCAGTACTTC
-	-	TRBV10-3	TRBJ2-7	CAISNGPPYEQYF	TGTGCCATCAGTAACGGGCCCCCCTACGAGCAGTACTTC
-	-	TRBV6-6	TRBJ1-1	CASSPQGAGTEAFF	TGTGCCAGCAGTCCTCAGGGCGCTGGGACTGAAGCTTTCTTT
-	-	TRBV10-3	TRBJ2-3	CAISADGTYSTDTQYF	TGTGCCATCAGTGCAGATGGGACATATAGCACAGATACGCAGTATTTT
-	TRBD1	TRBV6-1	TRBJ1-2	CASRGQSYGYTF	TGTGCCAGCAGGGGACAGAGCTATGGCTACACCTTC
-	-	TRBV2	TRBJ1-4	CASRGGNEKLFF	TGTGCCAGCCGGGGGGGTAATGAAAAACTGTTTTTT
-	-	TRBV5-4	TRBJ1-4	CASSLAGQNNEKLFF	TGTGCCAGCAGCTTGGCGGGCCAGAATAATGAAAAACTGTTTTTT
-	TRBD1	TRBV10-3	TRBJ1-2	CAISGQGLYGYTF	TGTGCCATCAGTGGACAGGGGCTCTATGGCTACACCTTC
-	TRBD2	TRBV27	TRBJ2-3	CASRALREFTDTQYF	TGTGCCAGCAGGGCTTTGCGGGAGTTCACAGATACGCAGTATTTT
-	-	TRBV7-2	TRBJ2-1	CASSLASRSEQFF	TGTGCCAGCAGCTTAGCGTCCCGCAGTGAGCAGTTCTTC
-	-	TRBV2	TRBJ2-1	CASRERVEANEQFF	TGTGCCAGCAGAGAGCGGGTAGAGGCCAATGAGCAGTTCTTC
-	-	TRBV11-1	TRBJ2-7	CASSLGTESVYEQYF	TGTGCCAGCAGCTTAGGAACCGAAAGCGTCTACGAGCAGTACTTC
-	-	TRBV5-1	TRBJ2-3	CASSFSSSSADTQYF	TGCGCCAGCAGCTTTTCTTCTAGCAGTGCAGATACGCAGTATTTT
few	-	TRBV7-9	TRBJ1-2	CASSFSGGYGYTF	TGTGCCAGCAGCTTTTCGGGAGGCTATGGCTACACCTTC
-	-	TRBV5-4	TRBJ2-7	CASSHGQGSYEQYF	TGTGCCAGCAGCCATGGGCAGGGGAGCTACGAGCAGTACTTC
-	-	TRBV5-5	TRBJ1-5	CASSGEGSVRSNQPQHF	TGTGCCAGCAGCGGGGAGGGGTCGGTAAGGAGCAATCAGCCCCAGCATTTT
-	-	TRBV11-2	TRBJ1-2	CASSLSENYGYTF	TGTGCCAGCAGCTTATCAGAGAACTATGGCTACACCTTC
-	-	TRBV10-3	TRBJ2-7	CAISVTGGLDFTMSYEQYF	TGTGCCATCAGCGTGACAGGAGGGCTAGATTTCACGATGAGCTACGAGCAGTACTTC
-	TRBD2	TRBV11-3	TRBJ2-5	CASSRSGGRTQYF	TGTGCCAGCAGCCGGAGCGGGGGGAGGACCCAGTACTTC
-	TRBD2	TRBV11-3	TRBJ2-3	CASSLGRGLDMPDTQYF	TGTGCCAGCAGCTTAGGAAGGGGACTAGACATGCCAGATACGCAGTATTTT
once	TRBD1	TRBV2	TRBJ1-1	CASRFQGAVEAFF	TGTGCCAGCAGATTTCAGGGGGCAGTTGAAGCTTTCTTT
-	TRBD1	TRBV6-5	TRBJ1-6	CASSYVTGTGNSPLHF	TGTGCCAGCAGTTACGTGACCGGGACAGGGAATTCACCCCTCCACTTT
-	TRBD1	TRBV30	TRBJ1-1	CAWSSDRGEAFF	TGTGCCTGGAGTTCCGACAGGGGTGAAGCTTTCTTT
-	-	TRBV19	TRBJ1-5	CASSVGSRNQPQHF	TGTGCCAGTAGTGTCGGGAGTCGGAATCAGCCCCAGCATTTT
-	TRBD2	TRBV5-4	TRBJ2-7	CASSLVVGGSYEQYF	TGTGCCAGCAGCTTGGTAGTGGGAGGGTCCTACGAGCAGTACTTC